This T cell receptor (beta chain) is from a study of blood T cell repertoires in COVID-19. The CDR3 totals 13 residues. The V and J ends lost 4 bases and 9 bases respectively, with 16 bases between them. CDR1 and CDR2 from the germline V gene are SQVTM and ANQGSEA. Cohort allocation depended upon clinical history that participants reported. TCRdb keeps only in-frame clones here, not all; method: immunoSEQ multiplex PCR. The sample lists some 330,000 clones, about 89% occurring once. This sequence was found in a man between 40 and 49 years old in a cohort exposed to, infected with or recovered from COVID-19 (not recorded which). The chain uses TRBV29-1 and TRBJ1-5; D unresolved. Sequenced sample: PBMCs or T cells enriched from blood (not recorded which). The CDR3 DNA follows: TGCAGCGTTGTAAGCATTCCTGGAGGGCCCCAGCATTTT. Translation: CSVVSIPGGPQHF.